A selection of T cell receptor beta chains follows, all from one sample in a study of blood T cell repertoires in COVID-19. The method was immunoSEQ multiplex PCR; TCRdb's version includes in-frame clones alone and lacks a portion of them. The sample yields about 52,000 clones, roughly 91% seen once. What was sequenced was peripheral blood. These receptors all stem from an elderly man with active or convalescent COVID-19. Each CDR3 is given with its conserved first and last residue. The order of the fields is D gene, clone size, V gene, J gene, CDR3 DNA, CDR3 protein. The D gene is left open where the match is weak. Clone size is given for some rows only: seen once, a few or many times, or a class if the clone is expanded.

D: TRBD2
size: NA
V: TRBV5-1
J: TRBJ2-3
DNA: TGCGCCAGCAGCGGGACTAAAACTAGCACAGATACGCAGTATTTT
CDR3: CASSGTKTSTDTQYF

D: NA
size: NA
V: TRBV9
J: TRBJ1-3
DNA: TGTGCCAGCAGCCCGAGGGGAAACACCATATATTTT
CDR3: CASSPRGNTIYF

D: NA
size: NA
V: TRBV7-3
J: TRBJ2-3
DNA: TGTGCCAGCAGTTTAGACAGAGGCACGCAGTATTTT
CDR3: CASSLDRGTQYF

D: TRBD2
size: NA
V: TRBV3-1/TRBV3-2
J: TRBJ2-2
DNA: TGTGCCAGCAGCCAAGGGCTAGCGGGGGACCTAAACACCGGGGAGCTGTTTTTT
CDR3: CASSQGLAGDLNTGELFF

D: NA
size: NA
V: TRBV5-1
J: TRBJ1-6
DNA: TGCGCCAGCAGCTTGGATAACGTGAGATCACCCCTCCACTTT
CDR3: CASSLDNVRSPLHF

D: TRBD2
size: NA
V: TRBV4-3
J: TRBJ2-3
DNA: TGCGCCAGCAGCCTGACTAGCGGGAGGCCAACAGATACGCAGTATTTT
CDR3: CASSLTSGRPTDTQYF

D: NA
size: NA
V: TRBV7-8
J: TRBJ2-3
DNA: TGTGCCAGCAGCAGCAGGGGTTCTGACGCAGATACGCAGTATTTT
CDR3: CASSSRGSDADTQYF

D: TRBD1
size: once
V: TRBV28
J: TRBJ2-7
DNA: TGTGCCAGTGGGACAGGGGCGCGTTACGAGCAGTACTTC
CDR3: CASGTGARYEQYF

D: TRBD2
size: NA
V: TRBV7-6
J: TRBJ2-5
DNA: TGTGCCAGCAGCTTAGTGACTAGCGGGGGGGAAGAGACCCAGTACTTC
CDR3: CASSLVTSGGEETQYF

D: TRBD2
size: NA
V: TRBV18
J: TRBJ2-1
DNA: TGTGCCAGCTCACCACAGAGCGGGGCCTACAATGAGCAGTTCTTC
CDR3: CASSPQSGAYNEQFF

D: TRBD1
size: NA
V: TRBV30
J: TRBJ2-7
DNA: TGTGCCTGGAGAGACAGGGGCCGCTCCTACGAGCAGTACTTC
CDR3: CAWRDRGRSYEQYF

D: TRBD1
size: NA
V: TRBV5-1
J: TRBJ2-7
DNA: TGCGCCAGCAGCTTTCAGGGGGCGTCAAGCTACGAGCAGTACTTC
CDR3: CASSFQGASSYEQYF

D: TRBD2
size: NA
V: TRBV7-2
J: TRBJ2-6
DNA: TGTGCCAGCAGCTTATCTGGCGGGGGGGCACCTGGGGCCAACGTCCTGACTTTC
CDR3: CASSLSGGGAPGANVLTF

D: TRBD1
size: NA
V: TRBV29-1
J: TRBJ1-2
DNA: TGCAGCGTTGAGGACTCGACAGGGTTCGGCTACACCTTC
CDR3: CSVEDSTGFGYTF

D: NA
size: NA
V: TRBV5-1
J: TRBJ2-5
DNA: TGCGCCAGCAGCTTGGCAGGGCCCCAAGAGACCCAGTACTTC
CDR3: CASSLAGPQETQYF

D: TRBD1
size: NA
V: TRBV28
J: TRBJ1-6
DNA: TGTGCCATCCCCCGGGACAGGAGAGTTTTTAGCTCCTATAATTCACCCCTCCACTTT
CDR3: CAIPRDRRVFSSYNSPLHF

D: TRBD1
size: NA
V: TRBV7-2
J: TRBJ2-7
DNA: TGTGCCAGCAGCTTCTCCCTTGGGGCAGGGGGAATCGAGCAGTACTTC
CDR3: CASSFSLGAGGIEQYF

D: NA
size: once
V: TRBV5-1
J: TRBJ2-7
DNA: TGCGCCAGCAGCTTCGGGACTTCGAAAGCCTACGAGCAGTACTTC
CDR3: CASSFGTSKAYEQYF

D: TRBD2
size: NA
V: TRBV5-1
J: TRBJ2-3
DNA: TGCGCCAGCAGCTTGGGCCTAGCGGGAAGCACAGATACGCAGTATTTT
CDR3: CASSLGLAGSTDTQYF

D: TRBD2
size: once
V: TRBV4-1
J: TRBJ2-5
DNA: TGCGCCAGCAGCCAGACCGGACTAGACCAAGAGACCCAGTACTTC
CDR3: CASSQTGLDQETQYF

D: NA
size: NA
V: TRBV24-1
J: TRBJ2-3
DNA: TGTGCCACCAGTGATTTGGGGTTAGCAGACTCTAGCACAGATACGCAGTATTTT
CDR3: CATSDLGLADSSTDTQYF

D: TRBD1
size: NA
V: TRBV18
J: TRBJ1-5
DNA: TGTGCCAGCTCACCTTCCCAGGGGGATCAGCCCCAGCATTTT
CDR3: CASSPSQGDQPQHF

D: NA
size: once
V: TRBV5-8
J: TRBJ2-3
DNA: TGTGCCAGCAGCTTCGGGGTTAGGGGCACAGATACGCAGTATTTT
CDR3: CASSFGVRGTDTQYF

D: NA
size: NA
V: TRBV30
J: TRBJ2-7
DNA: TGTGCCTGGAGACTCCACTACGAGCAGTACTTC
CDR3: CAWRLHYEQYF

D: NA
size: NA
V: TRBV4-3
J: TRBJ1-5
DNA: TGCGCCAGCAGCCAAGATCCCATCCAGCAGCCCCAGCATTTT
CDR3: CASSQDPIQQPQHF

D: NA
size: NA
V: TRBV30
J: TRBJ1-4
DNA: TGTGCCTGGACAAGGACAACCTATTCAGCAACTAATGAAAAACTGTTTTTT
CDR3: CAWTRTTYSATNEKLFF

D: NA
size: NA
V: TRBV28
J: TRBJ2-7
DNA: TGTGCCACCCTAGCCCACAGACCCTACGAGCAGTACTTC
CDR3: CATLAHRPYEQYF

D: NA
size: NA
V: TRBV10-3
J: TRBJ2-7
DNA: TGTGCCATCAGTGGACTTACTGGAGAAGAGCAGTACTTC
CDR3: CAISGLTGEEQYF

D: NA
size: once
V: TRBV7-2
J: TRBJ1-1
DNA: TGTGCCAGCAGCTCCACAGGGAGCTTTGAAGCTTTCTTT
CDR3: CASSSTGSFEAFF

D: TRBD2
size: NA
V: TRBV27
J: TRBJ2-5
DNA: TGTGCCACCAAGCGGGGCAGACGACAAGAGACCCAGTACTTC
CDR3: CATKRGRRQETQYF

D: TRBD1
size: NA
V: TRBV5-4
J: TRBJ1-6
DNA: TGTGCCAGCAGCTTGGACAGGGGCAATTCACCCCTCCACTTT
CDR3: CASSLDRGNSPLHF

D: NA
size: NA
V: TRBV6-2/TRBV6-3
J: TRBJ1-5
DNA: TGTGCCAGCAGTTACGAGTATGCAGGGGATCTCAATCAGCCCCAGCATTTT
CDR3: CASSYEYAGDLNQPQHF

D: NA
size: NA
V: TRBV28
J: TRBJ1-5
DNA: TGTGCCAGCATCGCCGGGGACTTTCGTCAGCCCCAGCATTTT
CDR3: CASIAGDFRQPQHF

D: TRBD1
size: NA
V: TRBV19
J: TRBJ2-7
DNA: TGTGCCAGTAGTACAATTCCGGGACAGGGGGCGGATGAGCAGTACTTC
CDR3: CASSTIPGQGADEQYF

D: TRBD1
size: once
V: TRBV5-1
J: TRBJ1-4
DNA: TGCGCCAGCAGCTTGGGGGACAGGGGAGGAGAAAAACTGTTTTTT
CDR3: CASSLGDRGGEKLFF

D: NA
size: NA
V: TRBV7-2
J: TRBJ1-2
DNA: TGTGCCAGCAGCTTAGCGGCGGGTAATGGCTACACCTTC
CDR3: CASSLAAGNGYTF

D: NA
size: NA
V: TRBV30
J: TRBJ2-2
DNA: TGTGCCTGGAGTTCGCAGGGAGCGGGCACCGGGGAGCTGTTTTTT
CDR3: CAWSSQGAGTGELFF

D: NA
size: NA
V: TRBV7-6
J: TRBJ1-2
DNA: TGTGCCAGCAGCTTGTCAGGGGAGTATGGCTACACCTTC
CDR3: CASSLSGEYGYTF

D: NA
size: NA
V: TRBV18
J: TRBJ1-1
DNA: TGTGCCAGCTCCTTGAATAGCGTGCTCATGAACACTGAAGCTTTCTTT
CDR3: CASSLNSVLMNTEAFF

D: NA
size: NA
V: TRBV12-3/TRBV12-4
J: TRBJ2-7
DNA: TGTGCCAGCAGAACGACGGGGGAGTACGAGCAGTACTTC
CDR3: CASRTTGEYEQYF

D: NA
size: NA
V: TRBV11-2
J: TRBJ2-4
DNA: TGTGCCAGCAGCTTAGCTGGGCGGGTGTGGGACATTCAGTACTTC
CDR3: CASSLAGRVWDIQYF

D: NA
size: NA
V: TRBV18
J: TRBJ2-5
DNA: TGTGCCAGCTCACCCCAAGGGCAGGGGGGAGAGACCCAGTACTTC
CDR3: CASSPQGQGGETQYF

D: NA
size: NA
V: TRBV14
J: TRBJ1-2
DNA: TGTGCCAGCAGCCAAGTTCGGGGGGCTGGTGGCTACACCTTC
CDR3: CASSQVRGAGGYTF

D: TRBD1
size: NA
V: TRBV5-1
J: TRBJ2-5
DNA: TGCGCCAGCAGCCACCAACCGGGACAGGGGTTGGAGACCCAGTACTTC
CDR3: CASSHQPGQGLETQYF

D: NA
size: NA
V: TRBV28
J: TRBJ1-2
DNA: TGTGCCAGCAGTCTGAAGGGGTACTATGGCTACACCTTC
CDR3: CASSLKGYYGYTF

D: NA
size: NA
V: TRBV20-1
J: TRBJ1-5
DNA: TGCAGTGCTAGTCGTGCAGATCCCGGGGGGAATCAGCCCCAGCATTTT
CDR3: CSASRADPGGNQPQHF

D: TRBD1
size: NA
V: TRBV5-1
J: TRBJ2-1
DNA: TGCGCCAGCAGCTTATTAGACAGGGAACATGAGCAGTTCTTC
CDR3: CASSLLDREHEQFF

D: TRBD1
size: NA
V: TRBV4-2
J: TRBJ1-1
DNA: TGTGCCAGCAGCCGCCTAGGACAGGGTGTGGGTGAAGCTTTCTTT
CDR3: CASSRLGQGVGEAFF

D: TRBD1
size: NA
V: TRBV6-2/TRBV6-3
J: TRBJ2-7
DNA: TGTGCCAGCAGTTACCCTAAGGGGGCAGACTACGAGCAGTACTTC
CDR3: CASSYPKGADYEQYF

D: NA
size: NA
V: TRBV28
J: TRBJ2-3
DNA: TGTGCCAGCACCACAGACAGGTTCCGGTACCCAGATACGCAGTATTTT
CDR3: CASTTDRFRYPDTQYF